This T cell receptor beta chain was sequenced in a study of T-cell reconstitution after alpha-beta-depleted transplantation in children. This CDR3 spans 14 amino acids. Germline CDR1 DFQATT, CDR2 SNEGSKA (reference sequence). V lost 0 bases and J 4 bases, leaving 10 bases between the germline ends. This clonotype was counted a few times. The TCRbeta library incorporated unique molecular identifiers. TCRdb re-called the PCR reads with MiXCR, one entry per CDR3 protein. The sample carries 100,000 or so distinct CDR3 sequences, less than 6% recorded once. This material consisted of PBMCs, mostly from graft donor cells, taken 60 days after TCRalphabeta/CD19-depleted stem cell transplant. V gene TRBV20-1 combines with J gene TRBJ1-5; D is perhaps TRBD1 (6 bases). This TCR derives from a female patient aged 2-15 years who had a stem cell transplant for Fanconi anemia, so the T cells may come from the graft donor. In nucleotides, the CDR3 is TGCAGTGCTAGAGATGGAGGGGGTAATCAGCCCCAGCATTTT. Translated: CSARDGGGNQPQHF.